The 12 T cell receptor beta chains below all came from one sample that was sequenced in a study of blood T cells in healthy people across ages. A J-beta primer mix and a sample-barcoded 5' primer were used in a second PCR of roughly 6 to 11 cycles. TCRdb reanalysed the 5' RACE reads using MiXCR and keeps one entry per CDR3 protein. Of about 830,000 distinct CDR3 sequences detected, approximately 59% appear once; the ten largest clones hold approximately 30%. Input material: blood. The receptors derive from a man under 40 in good health.

The rearrangement joins TRBV7-2 to TRBJ2-7; D ambiguous. CDR1 and CDR2 from the germline V gene are SGHTA and FQGNSA. This CDR3 has 14 residues. V was cut by 4 bases and J by 6 bases, with 16 bases left in between. The CDR3 protein is CASSSRTGLSEQYF. The CDR3 nucleotides are TGTGCCAGCAGCTCACGGACGGGCCTTTCCGAGCAGTACTTC.

The chain couples TRBV15 to TRBJ2-2; 7 positions match TRBD1. The germline V gene encodes CDR1 LNHNV and CDR2 YYDKDF (reference sequence). This CDR3 region has 13 residues. V trimming: 6 bases; J trimming: 8 bases; junction bases outside the gene matches: 6. CDR3 nucleotides: TGTGCCACCAGTAACAGGGGCGCAGGGGAGCTGTTTTTT. It translates to CATSNRGAGELFF.

The V gene is TRBV29-1, the J gene TRBJ1-2; D is unclear. In germline, CDR1 is SQVTM, CDR2 ANQGSEA. The CDR3 sequence is 12 residues long. V was trimmed by 4 bases and J by 8 bases, leaving 14 bases between them. CDR3 sequence: CSVGGNPRGYTF. The CDR3, as DNA: TGCAGCGTTGGCGGAAACCCCCGGGGCTACACCTTC.

This chain uses TRBV11-1 with TRBJ2-7; D perhaps matches TRBD2 (6 bases). The CDR3 runs 14 residues. The V end was cut by 5 bases, the J end by 7 bases, with 18 bases between. CDR1 SGHAT and CDR2 FQDESV come from the germline V gene (reference sequence). This chain's CDR3 is CASSDPGLPTEQYF. The CDR3 nucleotides are TGTGCCAGCAGCGATCCGGGACTTCCTACGGAGCAGTACTTC.

V gene TRBV7-2 combines with J gene TRBJ2-3, with D perhaps being TRBD1 or TRBD2 (5 bases each). This CDR3 region has 16 residues. Per germline, CDR1 SGHTA and CDR2 FQGNSA. V was cut by 1 base and J by 1 base, with 12 bases left in between. CDR3 coding DNA: TGTGCCAGCAGCTTAGGTCTGGGGGTCCGCACAGATACGCAGTATTTT. Translation gives CASSLGLGVRTDTQYF.

Notes on this clonotype: It may be a read error: a sequence one base away is much more abundant. The V and J genes are TRBV5-1 and TRBJ2-5, with D maybe TRBD2 (6 bases). The J call may be wrong; the DNA end is better matched by TRBJ2-7. Germline values: CDR1 SGHRS, CDR2 YFSETQ. There are 15 residues in the CDR3. The CDR3 loop is CASSLCGTGFYEQYF. The CDR3 DNA follows: TGCGCCAGCAGCCTGTGCGGGACGGGATTTTACGAGCAGTACTTC.

The chain carries TRBV29-1 and TRBJ1-2; 8 positions agree with TRBD1. Germline assignment: CDR1 SQVTM and CDR2 ANQGSEA. This CDR3 region has 13 residues. The V and J ends lost 3 bases and 4 bases, in that order; junction bases with no gene match: 4. This CDR3 reads CSVEKGTGYGYTF. The CDR3, as DNA: TGCAGCGTTGAGAAGGGGACAGGCTATGGCTACACCTTC.

This chain joins TRBV20-1 and TRBJ1-1, with no clear D. There are 12 residues in the CDR3. Germline CDR1 and CDR2: DFQATT and SNEGSKA (reference sequence). V was pared by 2 bases and J by 5 bases, with 9 bases between. The CDR3 DNA reads as TGCAGTGCTAGACAATACCGGACTGAAGCTTTCTTT. It translates to CSARQYRTEAFF.

Ten or more counts support this clonotype. This chain connects TRBV4-2 to TRBJ1-2; 7 bases fit TRBD1. The CDR3 is made up of 17 amino acids. Germline trimming cut 0 bases from V and 5 bases from J; bases unmatched to any gene: 12. Germline V gene lookup returns CDR1 LGHNA and CDR2 YNFKEQ. In nucleotides, the CDR3 is TGTGCCAGCAGCCAAGATTTATCAGACAGGGATACATATGGCTACACCTTC. Its translation is CASSQDLSDRDTYGYTF.

The CDR3 bases are TGCGCCAGCAGCCAAGATGGGCAGGACTTAGCCAAAAACATTCAGTACTTC. Protein sequence: CASSQDGQDLAKNIQYF. The V gene is TRBV4-3, the J gene TRBJ2-4, with a possible D match to TRBD2 (5 bases). CDR3 length equals 17 residues. Trimming left V 0 bases short and J 0 bases short, with 12 bases between. CDR1 and CDR2 (germline): LGHNA, YSLEER.

V usage is TRBV10-3 and J usage is TRBJ2-7, with 8 bases matching TRBD2. Trimming removed 0 bases from V and 7 bases from J; junction bases left unmatched: 17. Germline lookup yields CDR1 ENHRY and CDR2 SYGVKD. The CDR3 has 18 residues. In DNA form, the CDR3 reads TGTGCCATCAGTGAGTCGACGGGACTAGGAGGGTCGGGCAATGAGCAGTACTTC. It is translated as CAISESTGLGGSGNEQYF.

V is TRBV6-5 and J is TRBJ2-1; D unclear. V was trimmed by 8 bases and J by 10 bases, leaving 12 bases between them. This CDR3 is 11 amino acids long. Germline loops: CDR1 MNHEY, CDR2 SVGAGI. Here the CDR3 reads CASESSYEQFF. DNA of the CDR3: TGTGCCAGCGAATCCAGCTACGAGCAGTTCTTC.